The 24 T cell receptor beta chains below come from one sample, sequenced in a study of neurological immune-mediated disorders. TCRdb reanalysed the 5' RACE reads using MiXCR and keeps one entry per CDR3 protein. The table includes 50,000 to 75,000 distinct CDR3 sequences, roughly 13% detected once. The sequenced material came from PBMCs. These receptors all stem from a woman aged 55-69 years with HTLV-1-associated myelopathy (HAM/TSP).

Comments on this clonotype: A clone one base away is much larger, so this may be a read error. The V gene is TRBV5-1, the J gene TRBJ2-7; 7 bases match TRBD2. V lost 0 bases, J lost 6 bases, and 9 bases stayed unmatched. The CDR3 loop spans 15 amino acids. CDR1 SGHRS and CDR2 YFSETQ come from the germline V gene. As DNA, the CDR3 is TGCGCCAGCAGCTTGGCGTGGAGCGGGGATTGCGAGCAGTACTTC. Protein sequence: CASSLAWSGDCEQYF.

This clonotype has ten or more counts. This chain joins TRBV29-1 and TRBJ2-1; D is ambiguous. CDR1 is SQVTM and CDR2 is ANQGSEA in the germline V gene. The CDR3 covers 13 residues. The V end was cut by 5 bases, the J end by 4 bases, with 12 bases between. CDR3 sequence reads: CSVPDQPYNEQFF. The DNA of the CDR3 is TGCAGCGTTCCAGACCAACCATACAATGAGCAGTTCTTC.

This clonotype came up many times. This sequence joins TRBV29-1 and TRBJ1-4; no reliable D call. Per the germline V gene, CDR1 is SQVTM and CDR2 is ANQGSEA. Trimming took 6 bases from V and 4 from J, leaving 12 bases between them. The CDR3 is 13 amino acids. The CDR3 DNA is TGCAGCGTCACAGTACACTTTAATGAAAAACTGTTTTTT. Its protein product is CSVTVHFNEKLFF.

This clonotype appeared many times. This chain joins TRBV9 and TRBJ2-5; no clear D. This CDR3 spans 13 amino acids. The germline CDR1 and CDR2 sequences are SGDLS and YYNGEE. V lost 4 bases and J lost 1, with 8 bases in between. CDR3 loop: CASSQEPQETQYF. DNA for the CDR3: TGTGCCAGCAGCCAAGAACCCCAAGAGACCCAGTACTTC. The variable domain in full, with the rest retrieved from reference TRBV9 and TRBJ2-5, is DSGVTQTPKHLITATGQRVTLRCSPRSGDLSVYWYQQSLDQGLQFLIQYYNGEERAKGNILERFSAQQFPDLHSELNLSSLELGDSALYFCASSQEPQETQYFGPGTRLLVL.

This clonotype is deemed medium-sized. The chain uses TRBV14 and TRBJ2-7; D is unclear. V lost 2 bases, J lost 0 bases, and 14 bases lay in between. There are 16 residues in the CDR3. Per the germline V gene, CDR1 is SGHDN and CDR2 is FVKESK. The CDR3 nucleotides are TGTGCCAGCAGCCAACTTCCGGCGGAGCTCTCCTACGAGCAGTACTTC. Translating it yields CASSQLPAELSYEQYF.

This clonotype showed up just a few times. The rearrangement uses TRBV6-2 or TRBV6-3 and TRBJ2-7, with 7 positions matching TRBD2. This CDR3 has 12 amino acids. CDR1 is MNHEY and CDR2 is SVGEGT in the germline V gene. After removal of 8 bases from V and 7 bases from J, the junction contained 8 bases not matched to a gene. The CDR3 protein is CASGNLAEEQYF. In DNA, the CDR3 is TGTGCCAGCGGCAATCTAGCGGAAGAGCAGTACTTC.

Turning to this clonotype: Given a much more abundant clone one base away, this may be a read error. This chain joins TRBV5-1 and TRBJ2-5, with D tentatively TRBD1 (7 bases). The CDR3 runs to 17 residues. Between the trimmed V and J ends, which lost 7 bases and 3 bases, there was a span of 25 bases. Germline V gene lookup returns CDR1 SGHRS and CDR2 YFSETQ. CDR3 nucleotide sequence: TGCGCCAGCGGCCACCAACCGACAGGGTGGGGGGAAGAGACCCAGTACTTC. Residues: CASGHQPTGWGEETQYF.

There are many counts of this clonotype. The CDR3 sequence is CASSLGYPTDTQYF. In DNA, the CDR3 is TGTGCCAGCAGCTTGGGCTACCCCACAGATACGCAGTATTTT. This chain connects TRBV5-5 to TRBJ2-3, with D uncertain. Germline V gene data show CDR1 as SGHKS and CDR2 as YYEKEE (reference sequence). With 0 bases removed from V and 2 bases from J, the gap between germline ends came to 7 bases. The CDR3 sequence is 14 residues long.

This clonotype was seen at least ten times. The V and J genes are TRBV6-5 and TRBJ1-4; D is possibly TRBD1 (6 bases). From germline, CDR1 is MNHEY and CDR2 SVGAGI. This CDR3 is 16 amino acids long. Trimming took 6 bases from V and 7 from J, leaving 21 bases between them. The CDR3 loop reads CASSPELHRVIEKLFF. The CDR3 bases are TGTGCCAGCAGCCCAGAATTACACAGGGTTATTGAAAAACTGTTTTTT.

This clonotype was seen many times. The rearrangement links TRBV9 to TRBJ2-5, with a possible D match to TRBD2 (6 bases). Per the germline V gene, CDR1 is SGDLS and CDR2 is YYNGEE. The CDR3 has 15 residues. Trimming shortened V by 0 bases and J by 5 bases, and 14 bases separated the two germline ends. CDR3 nucleotide sequence: TGTGCCAGCAGCGTAGGGGCGGGAATGAGGGAGACCCAGTACTTC. This gives the protein CASSVGAGMRETQYF.

This clonotype occurred many times. The V gene is TRBV12-3 or TRBV12-4, the J gene TRBJ1-4, with D unclear. V dropped 3 bases and J dropped 10 bases, with 15 bases sitting between them. The CDR3 totals 14 residues. DNA for the CDR3: TGTGCCAGCAGTTTTGGACGGGCCCTCGGAAAACTGTTTTTT. Residues: CASSFGRALGKLFF.

This clonotype came up many times. The chain is built from TRBV20-1 and TRBJ1-1; D might be TRBD1 (5 bases). The ends were cut back, 0 bases at V and 4 bases at J, with 12 bases in the middle. This CDR3 spans 14 amino acids. The germline CDR1 and CDR2 sequences are DFQATT and SNEGSKA (reference sequence). CDR3 in amino acids: CSARDQQAFTEAFF. The CDR3 DNA follows: TGCAGTGCTAGAGACCAACAGGCCTTCACTGAAGCTTTCTTT.

This clonotype was found many times. The chain is built from TRBV3-1 and TRBJ2-7; 10 bases map to TRBD2. The CDR3 is made up of 15 amino acids. V shed 4 bases and J 0 bases; nucleotides not matched to a gene: 3. The germline V gene has CDR1 LGHDT and CDR2 YNNKEL (reference sequence). The CDR3 sequence is CASSLASGSSYEQYF. In nucleotides, the CDR3 is TGTGCCAGCAGCCTCGCTAGCGGGAGCTCCTACGAGCAGTACTTC.

This clonotype was observed at least ten times. The rearrangement uses TRBV5-6 and TRBJ2-3; D unresolved. Germline CDR1 is SGHDT and CDR2 is YYEEEE. The CDR3 runs 12 residues. Trimming removed 4 bases from V and 2 bases from J, with 5 bases in between. Written as DNA, the CDR3 is TGTGCCAGCAGCAAACTCACAGATACGCAGTATTTT. Amino acids: CASSKLTDTQYF. Full variable domain (outside the CDR3, taken from reference TRBV5-6 and TRBJ2-3): DAGVTQSPTHLIKTRGQQVTLRCSPKSGHDTVSWYQQALGQGPQFIFQYYEEEERQRGNFPDRFSGHQFPNYSSELNVNALLLGDSALYLCASSKLTDTQYFGPGTRLTVL.

This clonotype was counted many times. V is TRBV20-1 and J is TRBJ1-1; D gene unclear. Trimming took off 1 base at V and 3 bases at J, with 12 bases between the two ends. The CDR3 consists of 14 residues. CDR1 and CDR2 (germline): DFQATT, SNEGSKA (reference sequence). DNA for the CDR3: TGCAGTGCTAGAGCGGGCTGGTCGGACACTGAAGCTTTCTTT. It is translated as CSARAGWSDTEAFF.

This clonotype was counted many times. V usage is TRBV4-1 and J usage is TRBJ2-7; 7 bases agree with TRBD2. With 1 base clipped from V and 1 base from J, the junction kept 4 bases outside the gene matches. The CDR3 length is 15 residues. The germline V gene encodes CDR1 MGHRA and CDR2 YSYEKL. The CDR3 spells CASSQVGTKSYEQYF. The CDR3 region has the DNA TGCGCCAGCAGCCAAGTCGGGACTAAATCCTACGAGCAGTACTTC.

Concerning this clonotype: This sequence may be a read error, since a much larger clone differs from it by one base. The chain recombines TRBV29-1 with TRBJ2-7, with TRBD2 matching over 12 bases. Per the germline V gene, CDR1 is SQVTM and CDR2 is ANQGSEA. The CDR3 is 14 amino acids. In nucleotides, the CDR3 is TGCATCGCCCGACTAGCGGGAGTGTCCTACGAGCAGTACTTC. Protein: CIARLAGVSYEQYF.

In this sample, this clonotype turned up many times. The V gene is TRBV11-2, the J gene TRBJ2-1, with 11 bases lining up with TRBD2. Germline CDR1 is SGHAT and CDR2 is FQNNGV. The CDR3 contains 15 residues. Losses at the gene ends were 5 bases for V and 4 bases for J; bases not matched to a gene: 4. The CDR3 reads CASSTWTSGYNEQFF. CDR3 nucleotides: TGTGCCAGCAGCACATGGACTAGCGGGTACAATGAGCAGTTCTTC.

This clonotype has ten or more counts. CDR3 amino acids: CSARDLRGDRYEQYF. The CDR3 DNA follows: TGCAGTGCTAGAGATCTCAGGGGGGATCGGTACGAGCAGTACTTC. The chain links TRBV20-1 to TRBJ2-7; D perhaps matches TRBD1 (7 bases). The CDR3 has 15 residues. Germline V gene data show CDR1 as DFQATT and CDR2 as SNEGSKA (reference sequence). V lost 0 bases to trimming and J lost 4 bases, with 16 bases between them.

Ten or more counts support this clonotype. The chain carries TRBV5-1 and TRBJ2-1; D assignment may be TRBD1 or TRBD2 (5 bases each). V lost 0 bases to trimming and J lost 5 bases, with 18 bases between them. This CDR3 contains 17 residues. CDR1 and CDR2 from the germline V gene are SGHRS and YFSETQ. This chain's CDR3 is CASSLGVWQGPNNEQFF. CDR3 in DNA: TGCGCCAGCAGCTTGGGGGTTTGGCAGGGACCTAACAATGAGCAGTTCTTC.

This clonotype was picked up many times. The genes are TRBV5-1 and TRBJ2-5, with 9 bases lining up with TRBD2. The CDR3 is 15 amino acids. In germline, CDR1 is SGHRS, CDR2 YFSETQ. After removal of 4 bases from V and 3 bases from J, the junction contained 7 bases not matched to a gene. DNA of the CDR3: TGCGCCAGCAGCGAAGAGACTAGCGGTAAAGAGACCCAGTACTTC. Its protein is CASSEETSGKETQYF.

There are many counts of this clonotype. This chain links TRBV5-1 with TRBJ2-3; D is unclear. The CDR3 is 13 amino acids. V was clipped by 2 bases and J by 4 bases, with 8 bases between them. The germline CDR1 and CDR2 sequences are SGHRS and YFSETQ. The CDR3 loop is CASSFPVSDTQYF. The CDR3 DNA reads TGCGCCAGCAGCTTTCCTGTCTCAGATACGCAGTATTTT.

The chain uses TRBV5-1 and TRBJ2-5; TRBD1 is a possible D gene (5 bases). The CDR3 loop spans 15 amino acids. Trimming shortened V by 7 bases and J by 4 bases, and 20 bases separated the two germline ends. Germline V lookup: CDR1 SGHRS, CDR2 YFSETQ. CDR3 nucleotide sequence: TGCGCCAGCCTCAACGTACAGGTGTTCCCAGAGACCCAGTACTTC. Protein sequence: CASLNVQVFPETQYF.

This clonotype was seen ten or more times. This sequence joins TRBV20-1 and TRBJ2-7; 10 bases align to TRBD2. The CDR3 spans 14 residues. Losses at the gene ends were 3 bases for V and 5 bases for J; bases not matched to a gene: 7. Germline loops: CDR1 DFQATT, CDR2 SNEGSKA (reference sequence). CDR3 residues: CSARRLAGANEQYF. The CDR3 DNA reads TGCAGTGCTAGGAGGCTAGCGGGAGCCAACGAGCAGTACTTC.